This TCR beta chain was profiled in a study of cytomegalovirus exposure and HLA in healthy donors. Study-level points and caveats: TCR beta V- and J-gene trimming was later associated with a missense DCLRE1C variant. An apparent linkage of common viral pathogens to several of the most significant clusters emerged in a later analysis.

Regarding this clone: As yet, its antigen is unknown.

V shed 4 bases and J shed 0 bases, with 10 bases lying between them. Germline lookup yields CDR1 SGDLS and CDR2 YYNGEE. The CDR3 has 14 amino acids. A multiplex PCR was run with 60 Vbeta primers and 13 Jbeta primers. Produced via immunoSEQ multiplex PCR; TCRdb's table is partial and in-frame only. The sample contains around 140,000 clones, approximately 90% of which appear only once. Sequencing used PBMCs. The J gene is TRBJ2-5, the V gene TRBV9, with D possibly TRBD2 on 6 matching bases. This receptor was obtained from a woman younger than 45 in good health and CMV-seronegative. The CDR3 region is CASSSGTYQETQYF. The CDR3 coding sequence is TGTGCCAGCAGCTCCGGGACTTACCAAGAGACCCAGTACTTC.